This TCR beta chain was sequenced during a study of blood T cell repertoires in COVID-19. In the study overall: From T cells, B-cell-depleted T cells, or PBMCs came the material, which was cDNA or gDNA.

Methods used by the authors: Nucleated cell counts were estimated from reference gene primer amplification. Method: immunoSEQ multiplex PCR; TCRdb's copy keeps in-frame clones and lacks some. V and J calls and clone size are copied from that table; D and trimming were computed from the DNA. The sample yields fewer than 200,000 clones, 70% to 90% seen once. Input material: peripheral blood. The sequence derives from a man aged 40-49 years with active or convalescent COVID-19.

CDR3 protein: CSASSETYSPLHF. CDR3 sequence (DNA): TGCAGTGCTAGTAGCGAAACGTATTCACCCCTCCACTTT. This chain uses TRBV20-1 with TRBJ1-6; D unresolved. The CDR3 sequence is 13 residues long. The ends were cut back, 3 bases at V and 8 bases at J, with 11 bases in the middle. In germline, CDR1 is DFQATT, CDR2 SNEGSKA (reference sequence).